The 4 T cell receptor beta chains listed next were all sequenced from one sample in a study of cytomegalovirus exposure and HLA in healthy donors. Produced via immunoSEQ multiplex PCR; TCRdb's table is partial and in-frame only. The sample records about 200,000 clones, around nine tenths being singletons. The specimen sequenced was PBMCs. The receptors stem from a woman between 18 and 29 years old in good health and CMV-seronegative.

The CDR3 sequence is CASSRTPPGAYEQYF. The CDR3 bases are TGTGCCAGTAGTAGGACACCTCCGGGGGCCTACGAGCAGTACTTC. The chain joins TRBV19 to TRBJ2-7, with D possibly being TRBD2 (6 bases). Trimming took 4 bases from V and 2 from J, leaving 15 bases between them. The CDR3 extends over 15 amino acids. The germline gives CDR1 LNHDA, CDR2 SQIVND (reference sequence).

The chain is built from TRBV4-1 and TRBJ2-5; 9 bases are a match to TRBD2. V lost 1 base, J lost 1 base, and 4 bases stayed unmatched. The CDR3 has 16 residues. The germline V gene encodes CDR1 MGHRA and CDR2 YSYEKL. The CDR3 coding sequence is TGCGCCAGCAGCCAAGTGACTAGCGGAACCCAAGAGACCCAGTACTTC. It codes for CASSQVTSGTQETQYF.

The CDR3 bases are TGTGCCAGTAGTATCCACGGGACTAGCGGGAGCGCCCAGTACTTC. Encoded protein: CASSIHGTSGSAQYF. This rearrangement joins TRBV19 to TRBJ2-5; TRBD2 aligns across 14 bases. Germline V gene sequence: CDR1 LNHDA, CDR2 SQIVND (reference sequence). The CDR3 runs 15 residues. V lost 3 bases, J lost 9 bases, and 6 bases stayed unmatched.

J is TRBJ2-1 and V is TRBV27, with 7 bases aligning to TRBD2. Trimming at V came to 5 bases and at J to 4 bases, leaving 14 bases not matched to a gene. Looked up from germline, CDR1 is MNHEY and CDR2 is SMNVEV (reference sequence). The CDR3 is made up of 17 amino acids. The CDR3 reads CASSARGWSGTYNEQFF. CDR3 sequence (DNA): TGTGCCAGCAGTGCCCGGGGGTGGAGCGGGACTTACAATGAGCAGTTCTTC.